The 6 T cell receptor beta chains below were found in one sample sequenced in a study of cytomegalovirus exposure and HLA in healthy donors. Primers for the PCR totalled 60 Vbeta and 13 Jbeta. Using immunoSEQ multiplex PCR, the repertoire was profiled, and TCRdb retains in-frame clones only, with some absent. The table lists approximately 160,000 clones, under 85% of them singletons. The sequenced sample was PBMCs. These receptors originate from a man aged 50 to 59 in good health and CMV-seropositive.

This rearrangement joins TRBV2 to TRBJ1-4, with D tentatively TRBD1 (6 bases). The CDR3 extends over 14 amino acids. Germline CDR1 SNHLY, CDR2 FYNNEI. The V end was cut by 7 bases, the J end by 4 bases, with 13 bases between. DNA for the CDR3: TGTGCCAGCATATCAACAGGGCTTAATGAAAAACTGTTTTTT. Residues: CASISTGLNEKLFF.

The J gene is TRBJ1-2, the V gene TRBV6-6; 9 nucleotides agree with TRBD1. CDR3 length: 15 amino acids. Germline lookup yields CDR1 MNHNY and CDR2 SVGAGI (reference sequence). The ends lost 6 bases at V and 1 base at J; junction bases unmatched: 6. In DNA form, the CDR3 reads TGTGCCAGCAGGGAACAGGGGGCGTTTAACTATGGCTACACCTTC. Translating gives CASREQGAFNYGYTF.

The chain is built from TRBV30 and TRBJ2-2; a weak D match, TRBD1 (5 bases). V dropped 4 bases and J dropped 6 bases, with 9 bases sitting between them. This CDR3 is built from 12 residues. Germline V lookup: CDR1 GTSNPN, CDR2 SVGIG (reference sequence). This CDR3 reads CAWNQGSGELFF. The CDR3 region has the DNA TGTGCCTGGAATCAGGGATCCGGGGAGCTGTTTTTT.

The chain employs TRBV7-9 and TRBJ2-5; D is uncertain. This CDR3 is built from 12 residues. Per the germline V gene, CDR1 is SEHNR and CDR2 is FQNEAQ (reference sequence). V was pared by 5 bases and J by 5 bases, with 9 bases between. CDR3 coding DNA: TGTGCCAGCAGCCCGACATTGGAGACCCAGTACTTC. It specifies CASSPTLETQYF.

The chain uses TRBV29-1 and TRBJ1-2; 7 bases match TRBD1. The CDR3 covers 16 residues. V gave up 7 bases and J gave up 0 bases; unmatched junction bases: 14. Germline loops: CDR1 SQVTM, CDR2 ANQGSEA. In nucleotides, the CDR3 is TGCAGCGGAACAGGGGCGGAGGGTATAACTAACTATGGCTACACCTTC. Translated: CSGTGAEGITNYGYTF.

The V gene is TRBV5-1, the J gene TRBJ1-6; 8 bases align to TRBD1. Trimming took 3 bases from V and 10 from J; bases not matched to a gene: 9. There are 15 residues in the CDR3. Germline V gene lookup returns CDR1 SGHRS and CDR2 YFSETQ. CDR3 nucleotide sequence: TGCGCCAGCAGCTGGGATGGACAGGGAGCCTCACCCCTCCACTTT. It codes for CASSWDGQGASPLHF.